The 5 T cell receptor beta chains below come from one sample, sequenced in a study of tumor and adjacent non-tumor tissue in lung cancer. The template was RNA from unsorted bulk tissue. The library came from three nested PCR rounds adapted from ARM-PCR protocols. TCRdb passed the multiplex PCR reads through MiXCR, listing each CDR3 protein once. The table has approximately 90,000 distinct CDR3 sequences, less than 80% seen once; the top ten hold 15% to 20%. Sequencing was carried out using lung tumor tissue. These receptors came from a man aged 55 to 70 with non-small cell lung cancer.

This clonotype was counted many times. The V call is TRBV6-1, the J call TRBJ2-7, with D perhaps matching TRBD1 (6 bases). Deletions cut 0 bases from V and 6 bases from J, with 12 bases between. This CDR3 spans 14 amino acids. Looked up from germline, CDR1 is MNHNS and CDR2 is SASEGT. DNA of the CDR3: TGTGCCAGCAGTGAAGCCACAGGGCAGGCCGAGCAGTACTTC. It codes for CASSEATGQAEQYF.

This clonotype appeared once. This rearrangement joins TRBV11-3 to TRBJ1-4; 8 positions match TRBD1. Per germline, CDR1 SGHNT and CDR2 YENEEA. The CDR3 is made up of 14 amino acids. With 5 bases clipped from V and 10 bases from J, the junction kept 9 bases outside the gene matches. The DNA of the CDR3 is TGTGCCAGCAGCCCAAGAGCAGGGGGCGTAAAACTGTTTTTT. Protein: CASSPRAGGVKLFF.

Of note for this clonotype: The junction shows a germline mismatch at one end, possibly a read error. This chain links TRBV6-2 or TRBV6-3 with TRBJ1-1, with TRBD1 as a possible D gene (6 bases). CDR1 is MNHEY, CDR2 SVGEGT, per germline. The CDR3 is 14 residues long. CDR3 DNA: TGTGCCAACAGTTACAGGGAAATGAACATTGTAGCTTTCTTT. It is translated as CANSYREMNIVAFF.

Points on this clonotype: Being one base from a much bigger clone, this may be a read error. The chain has TRBV5-4 and TRBJ2-2, with 8 bases lining up with TRBD1. Germline V gene lookup returns CDR1 SGHNT and CDR2 YYREEE (reference sequence). The CDR3 is 15 residues long. DNA for the CDR3: TGTGTCAGCAGCCCGGACAGGGTAGTTTCCGGGGAGCTGTTTTTT. This translates into CVSSPDRVVSGELFF.

This clonotype has a handful of counts. Since a much larger clone is just one base distant, this may be a read error. The chain couples TRBV10-2 to TRBJ2-3; D is uncertain. Germline V lookup: CDR1 WSHSY, CDR2 SAAADI. The CDR3 spans 12 residues. V lost 7 bases and J 4 bases, leaving 9 bases between the germline ends. In DNA, the CDR3 is TGCGCCAGCAACACCGGTGCAGATACGCAGTATTTT. This codes for CASNTGADTQYF.